The next 5 T cell receptor beta chains were all read from a single sample in a study of beta chain features in type 1 diabetes. Study-wide points: People with Type 1 diabetes carried modestly yet significantly shorter TCRB CDR3s in all four CD4+ subsets.

No antigen has been identified for these receptors. All of the isolated RNA was reverse transcribed, so expressed TCRB transcripts were sequenced. The repertoire was sequenced with immunoSEQ multiplex PCR; TCRdb's copy has only in-frame clones and lacks some. The sample yields some 270,000 clones, roughly 10% seen once. Sequences were obtained from naive CD4+ T cells from blood. Every receptor here comes from a man aged 25 to 45 with type 1 diabetes.

The CDR3, as DNA: TGTGCCTGGAGCGCGATGGGCCCAAGCACAGATACGCAGTATTTT. It encodes CAWSAMGPSTDTQYF. This chain uses TRBV30 with TRBJ2-3; D ambiguous. The CDR3 sequence is 15 residues long. CDR1 is GTSNPN and CDR2 is SVGIG in the germline V gene (reference sequence). The ends were cut back, 3 bases at V and 0 bases at J, with 13 bases in the middle.

The chain recombines TRBV2 with TRBJ2-7; TRBD1 matches 7 bases. CDR1 is SNHLY and CDR2 is FYNNEI in the germline V gene. The junction had 7 bases not matched to a gene; V was cut back by 10 bases and J by 1 base. This CDR3 region has 13 residues. The CDR3 DNA sequence: TGTGCCACAGACAGGGTGTCTTCCTACGAGCAGTACTTC. This translates into CATDRVSSYEQYF.

This clone was observed a handful of times. The V call is TRBV4-3, the J call TRBJ1-6; the D gene is possibly TRBD1 (6 bases). This CDR3 contains 15 residues. Germline V gene sequence: CDR1 LGHNA, CDR2 YSLEER. Trimming pared 3 bases from V and 7 bases from J, leaving 13 bases between. The CDR3 loop reads CASSHPTGSNSPLHF. In DNA form, the CDR3 reads TGCGCCAGCAGCCACCCGACAGGATCGAATTCACCCCTCCACTTT.

The chain recombines TRBV28 with TRBJ2-5; tentative D call: TRBD1 (5 bases). Trimming left V 5 bases short and J 5 bases short, with 21 bases between. The CDR3 length is 16 residues. The V gene's germline CDR1 is MDHEN and CDR2 SYDVKM. CDR3: CASSDIGQTNRETQYF. The CDR3 region has the DNA TGTGCCAGCAGTGACATCGGCCAGACGAACAGGGAGACCCAGTACTTC.

The rearrangement uses TRBV12-5 and TRBJ2-4, with D possibly TRBD1 on 5 matching bases. Germline values: CDR1 LGHNT, CDR2 FRNRAP. This CDR3 has 14 residues. The germline V and J ends were trimmed by 1 base and 6 bases, with 10 bases remaining between them. CDR3 nucleotides: TGTGCTAGTGGTTTGGACCGACAGAGAAACATTCAGTACTTC. Translated: CASGLDRQRNIQYF.